The 32 T cell receptor beta chains in this list originate from one sample, sequenced in a study of blood T cell repertoires in COVID-19. Libraries were prepared by immunoSEQ multiplex PCR; TCRdb keeps only in-frame clonotypes and omits some of them. The sample lists more than 95,000 clones, 85% to 90% seen once, with 5.1% in the top ten. The source material was peripheral blood. These receptors all come from a human donor in a cohort sampled during active COVID-19.

The V and J genes are TRBV7-9 and TRBJ2-7, with 11 positions matching TRBD2. Germline lookup yields CDR1 SEHNR and CDR2 FQNEAQ (reference sequence). The junction had 11 bases not matched to a gene; V was cut back by 5 bases and J by 5 bases. CDR3 length: 16 amino acids. The CDR3 spells CASSVATGTSGNEQYF. The CDR3 nucleotides are TGTGCCAGCAGCGTCGCTACCGGGACTAGCGGAAACGAGCAGTACTTC.

The chain uses TRBV18 and TRBJ2-2, with 8 positions matching TRBD1. The length of the CDR3 is 16 residues. Germline trimming cut 0 bases from V and 6 bases from J; bases unmatched to any gene: 6. CDR1 is KGHSH, CDR2 LQKENI, per germline. In nucleotides, the CDR3 is TGTGCCAGCTCACCACCGAACAGGGGGGACGCCGGGGAGCTGTTTTTT. This codes for CASSPPNRGDAGELFF.

The chain joins TRBV21-1 to TRBJ2-5; TRBD1 is the table's D call, not checked against the DNA. TRBV21-1 is annotated as a pseudogene. This CDR3 spans 15 amino acids. The CDR3 DNA follows: TGTGCCAGCAGCGCCCACCGGGACAGCCAAGAGACCCAGTACTTC. Protein: CASSAHRDSQETQYF.

V is TRBV5-5 and J is TRBJ2-1, with TRBD2 matching 11 bases. Germline assignment: CDR1 SGHKS and CDR2 YYEKEE (reference sequence). CDR3 size: 13 residues. J lost 7 bases, V lost 6 bases, and 3 bases had no gene match. For the CDR3, the DNA is TGTGCCAGCATAGCGGGAGGGGGGAATGAGCAGTTCTTC. Residues: CASIAGGGNEQFF.

This clone has just one count. The chain joins TRBV6-5 to TRBJ1-4; D unclear. Germline lookup yields CDR1 MNHEY and CDR2 SVGAGI. The V and J ends lost 8 bases and 0 bases respectively, with 10 bases between them. This CDR3 region has 14 residues. The CDR3 DNA reads TGTGCCAGCCGGAGGACTTCAACTAATGAAAAACTGTTTTTT. As protein: CASRRTSTNEKLFF.

The chain employs TRBV4-3 and TRBJ2-2; D not certain. The CDR3 spans 17 residues. The germline gives CDR1 LGHNA, CDR2 YSLEER. V was pared by 4 bases and J by 0 bases, with 15 bases between. CDR3 DNA sequence: TGCGCCAGCAGCCCCGGCGAGGTTCTCGCGAACACCGGGGAGCTGTTTTTT. It is translated as CASSPGEVLANTGELFF.

The V gene is TRBV11-2, the J gene TRBJ2-1; no clear D gene. Trimming took 3 bases from V and 7 from J, leaving 13 bases between them. CDR3 size: 14 residues. Germline CDR1 reads SGHAT; CDR2 reads FQNNGV. CDR3 loop: CASSFAYTRNEQFF. The CDR3 bases are TGTGCCAGCAGCTTCGCCTACACGCGGAATGAGCAGTTCTTC.

V and J are TRBV19 and TRBJ1-2, with 9 bases matching TRBD1. The CDR3 spans 15 residues. CDR1 and CDR2 (germline): LNHDA, SQIVND (reference sequence). The trim removed 4 bases at V and 5 bases at J, leaving 8 bases unmatched. CDR3 sequence (DNA): TGTGCCAGTAGTAGCCCGGGACAGGGCTTTTATGGCTACACCTTC. Translation gives CASSSPGQGFYGYTF. Drawing the rest from reference TRBV19 and TRBJ1-2, the complete variable domain is DGGITQSPKYLFRKEGQNVTLSCEQNLNHDAMYWYRQDPGQGLRLIYYSQIVNDFQKGDIAEGYSVSREKKESFPLTVTSAQKNPTAFYLCASSSPGQGFYGYTFGSGTRLTVV.

The chain uses TRBV7-9 and TRBJ2-5, with TRBD1 as a possible D gene (5 bases). The germline V and J ends were trimmed by 1 base and 4 bases, with 16 bases remaining between them. CDR1 is SEHNR and CDR2 is FQNEAQ in the germline V gene (reference sequence). The length of the CDR3 is 16 residues. This CDR3 is CASSLGFQGRLETQYF. The CDR3 coding sequence is TGTGCCAGCAGCTTAGGTTTCCAGGGTAGGCTAGAGACCCAGTACTTC.

The CDR3 loop reads CASTTSPGRDEQFF. The CDR3 DNA is TGTGCCAGCACCACGTCTCCGGGTCGGGATGAGCAGTTCTTC. This chain connects TRBV7-9 to TRBJ2-1; D unclear. The germline V and J ends were trimmed by 7 bases and 8 bases, with 18 bases remaining between them. Germline assignment: CDR1 SEHNR and CDR2 FQNEAQ (reference sequence). The CDR3 is 14 residues long.

In its sample, this clone was seen a few times. The gene calls are TRBV19 and TRBJ2-1; TRBD2 is a possible D gene (5 bases). V was clipped by 11 bases and J by 6 bases, with 20 bases between them. Germline V gives CDR1 LNHDA, CDR2 SQIVND (reference sequence). The CDR3 runs to 14 residues. The CDR3, as DNA: TGTGCCCCGCACCGGGGTAACCTCGGCAATGAGCAGTTCTTC. Translated, it gives CAPHRGNLGNEQFF.

A few counts support this clone. The J gene is TRBJ1-5, the V gene TRBV6-5, with no clear D. The CDR3 loop spans 13 amino acids. The V gene lost 5 bases and the J gene lost 6 bases, with 11 bases spanning the gap. The germline gives CDR1 MNHEY, CDR2 SVGAGI. CDR3 nucleotide sequence: TGTGCCAGCAGTATCGGAGATCGTCAGCCCCAGCATTTT. Its protein is CASSIGDRQPQHF.

This chain uses TRBV9 with TRBJ2-3; weak D call: TRBD1 (5 bases). Trimming took off 3 bases at V and 5 bases at J, with 10 bases between the two ends. Per the germline V gene, CDR1 is SGDLS and CDR2 is YYNGEE. This CDR3 has 13 residues. The CDR3 loop reads CASSDPGLDTQYF. CDR3 bases: TGTGCCAGCAGCGACCCAGGGTTAGATACGCAGTATTTT.

CDR3 region: CASSPRPATGGLGPGANVLTF. The CDR3 DNA sequence: TGCGCCAGCAGCCCGAGACCCGCGACGGGAGGGCTTGGCCCTGGGGCCAACGTCCTGACTTTC. The J gene is TRBJ2-6, the V gene TRBV4-3; 8 nucleotides line up with TRBD2. After removal of 4 bases from V and 2 bases from J, the junction contained 19 bases not matched to a gene. Germline assignment: CDR1 LGHNA and CDR2 YSLEER. CDR3 length: 21 amino acids.

The J gene is TRBJ2-2, the V gene TRBV27; D is perhaps TRBD2 (6 bases). CDR3 size: 15 residues. V was trimmed by 6 bases and J by 4 bases, leaving 15 bases between them. Looked up from germline, CDR1 is MNHEY and CDR2 is SMNVEV (reference sequence). This chain's CDR3 is CASSPRGGATGELFF. The CDR3 DNA reads as TGTGCCAGCAGCCCCCGAGGAGGGGCCACCGGGGAGCTGTTTTTT.

The gene calls are TRBV7-2 and TRBJ1-2, with D hard to call. CDR1 SGHTA and CDR2 FQGNSA come from the germline V gene. Trimming shortened V by 6 bases and J by 1 base, and 15 bases separated the two germline ends. This CDR3 has 15 residues. DNA of the CDR3: TGTGCCAGCAGTGGGTCACGGGGTCTTAACTATGGCTACACCTTC. Translation: CASSGSRGLNYGYTF.

V and J are TRBV7-9 and TRBJ2-7; possibly TRBD2 for D (6 bases). Germline V lookup: CDR1 SEHNR, CDR2 FQNEAQ (reference sequence). The CDR3 loop spans 13 amino acids. V gave up 10 bases and J gave up 2 bases, with 15 bases separating them. CDR3 residues: CATEGLETYEQYF. The CDR3 coding sequence is TGTGCCACTGAGGGACTGGAGACCTACGAGCAGTACTTC.

The chain is built from TRBV7-2 and TRBJ1-2; D possibly corresponds to TRBD1 (6 bases). The CDR3 spans 12 residues. CDR1 and CDR2 from the germline V gene are SGHTA and FQGNSA. V was trimmed by 4 bases and J by 9 bases, leaving 12 bases between them. The CDR3 region is CASSSDRTRYTF. The CDR3 region has the DNA TGTGCCAGCAGCTCCGACAGGACCCGCTACACCTTC.

This clone was seen only once. The genes are TRBV21-1 and TRBJ1-5; the DNA was not used to check the table's D call, TRBD1. TRBV21-1 is given as a pseudogene. The CDR3 consists of 17 residues. The CDR3 protein is CASSMGTGSIRGQPQHF. DNA of the CDR3: TGTGCCAGCAGCATGGGGACAGGCTCTATAAGGGGTCAGCCCCAGCATTTT.

J is TRBJ1-5 and V is TRBV28; TRBD1 might be the D (5 bases). Germline V CDR1 and CDR2: MDHEN, SYDVKM. The CDR3 sequence is 16 residues long. Trimming removed 5 bases at V and 6 bases at J, with 20 bases between. The CDR3 region is CASSPRGRAFGQPQHF. The CDR3 DNA is TGTGCCAGCAGTCCGAGAGGCAGGGCCTTCGGTCAGCCCCAGCATTTT.

This clone occurred a few times. The rearrangement links TRBV3-1 (or the pseudogene TRBV3-2) to TRBJ1-3; 8 positions agree with TRBD1. Germline loops: CDR1 LGHDT, CDR2 YNNKEL (reference sequence). With 4 bases clipped from V and 0 bases from J, the junction kept 2 bases outside the gene matches. The CDR3 spans 15 residues. DNA for the CDR3: TGTGCCAGCAGCCGCACAGGGGGCTCTGGAAACACCATATATTTT. This encodes CASSRTGGSGNTIYF.

The chain has TRBV29-1 and TRBJ1-4, with D possibly being TRBD1 (6 bases). Per germline, CDR1 SQVTM and CDR2 ANQGSEA. The CDR3 extends over 12 amino acids. The V gene lost 7 bases and the J gene lost 7 bases, with 13 bases spanning the gap. The CDR3 region has the DNA TGCAGCGCAGGGGTTTTGGGTGAAAAACTGTTTTTT. Translated: CSAGVLGEKLFF.

The rearrangement links TRBV9 to TRBJ1-6; the D gene is possibly TRBD1 (5 bases). The CDR3 extends over 14 amino acids. The V gene's germline CDR1 is SGDLS and CDR2 YYNGEE. Trimming shortened V by 3 bases and J by 8 bases, and 12 bases separated the two germline ends. The CDR3 nucleotides are TGTGCCAGCAGCGGGGGGGACTGGGATTCACCCCTCCACTTT. It encodes CASSGGDWDSPLHF.

The chain is built from TRBV2 and TRBJ2-7; 11 positions match TRBD2. The CDR3 has 16 amino acids. With V trimmed by 8 bases and J by 0 bases, 9 bases remained unmatched. Germline assignment: CDR1 SNHLY and CDR2 FYNNEI. This chain's CDR3 is CASGLAGGRASYEQYF. The CDR3 nucleotides are TGTGCCAGCGGGCTAGCGGGGGGCCGCGCCTCCTACGAGCAGTACTTC. Together with reference TRBV2 and TRBJ2-7, the CDR3 gives the full variable domain: EPEVTQTPSHQVTQMGQEVILRCVPISNHLYFYWYRQILGQKVEFLVSFYNNEISEKSEIFDDQFSVERPDGSNFTLKIRSTKLEDSAMYFCASGLAGGRASYEQYFGPGTRLTVT.

V is TRBV19 and J is TRBJ1-2, with D possibly being TRBD1 (6 bases). V lost 3 bases to trimming and J lost 3 bases, with 17 bases between them. The CDR3 sequence is 16 residues long. Germline V gene lookup returns CDR1 LNHDA and CDR2 SQIVND (reference sequence). The chain's CDR3 is CASSISFKGDHYGYTF. Written as DNA, the CDR3 is TGTGCCAGTAGTATTTCGTTTAAGGGGGATCACTATGGCTACACCTTC.

V gene TRBV5-1 combines with J gene TRBJ1-5; D is unclear. In germline, CDR1 is SGHRS, CDR2 YFSETQ. Trimming left V 2 bases short and J 4 bases short, with 13 bases between. This CDR3 has 15 residues. The CDR3 loop is CASSFRGSMNQPQHF. The CDR3, as DNA: TGCGCCAGCAGCTTTAGAGGGTCTATGAATCAGCCCCAGCATTTT.

V gene TRBV5-1 combines with J gene TRBJ2-5, with 8 bases that match TRBD2. Losses at the gene ends were 2 bases for V and 7 bases for J; bases not matched to a gene: 7. CDR3 length: 14 residues. CDR1 and CDR2 from the germline V gene are SGHRS and YFSETQ. This CDR3 reads CASSFNSGMGTQYF. The DNA of the CDR3 is TGCGCCAGCAGCTTTAATAGCGGGATGGGGACCCAGTACTTC.

Concerning this clone itself: This sample includes further DNA sequences coding for the same CDR3. This chain joins TRBV28 and TRBJ2-5; 8 bases agree with TRBD2. CDR3 length: 16 residues. CDR1 and CDR2 (germline): MDHEN, SYDVKM. V gave up 3 bases and J gave up 2 bases; unmatched junction bases: 8. CDR3 sequence: CASSFPLVAGQETQYF. The CDR3 DNA follows: TGTGCCAGCAGTTTCCCACTGGTAGCGGGGCAAGAGACCCAGTACTTC.

CDR3 coding DNA: TGTGCCAGCAGCACATCTACCGGGACAGGGATTTATGGCTACACCTTC. This gives the protein CASSTSTGTGIYGYTF. The chain uses TRBV28 and TRBJ1-2; TRBD1 matches at 9 bases. The CDR3 totals 16 residues. The J segment lost 5 bases and the V segment lost 6 bases, leaving 13 bases of the junction unmatched. The germline CDR1 and CDR2 sequences are MDHEN and SYDVKM.

V gene TRBV7-8 combines with J gene TRBJ2-3; a possible D gene is TRBD2 (5 bases). The CDR3 has 13 residues. The germline V gene has CDR1 SGHVS and CDR2 FQNEAQ. V was cut by 6 bases and J by 2 bases, with 9 bases left in between. The CDR3 region is CASSGGLTDTQYF. In DNA form, the CDR3 reads TGTGCCAGCAGTGGAGGTCTCACAGATACGCAGTATTTT. The variable domain in full, with the rest retrieved from reference TRBV7-8 and TRBJ2-3, is GAGVSQSPRYKVAKRGQDVALRCDPISGHVSLFWYQQALGQGPEFLTYFQNEAQLDKSGLPSDRFFAERPEGSVSTLKIQRTQQEDSAVYLCASSGGLTDTQYFGPGTRLTVL.

V gene TRBV6-5 combines with J gene TRBJ2-5; 10 nucleotides match TRBD2. Germline CDR1 reads MNHEY; CDR2 reads SVGAGI. V shed 0 bases, J shed 0 bases, and the junction held 1 base outside the gene matches. The CDR3 contains 16 residues. The CDR3 DNA reads as TGTGCCAGCAGTTACTCACTAGCGGGGTACCAAGAGACCCAGTACTTC. It is translated as CASSYSLAGYQETQYF.

This sequence joins TRBV6-5 and TRBJ2-5, with unresolved D. V was trimmed by 7 bases and J by 4 bases, leaving 4 bases between them. CDR3 size: 10 residues. The germline gives CDR1 MNHEY, CDR2 SVGAGI. CDR3 sequence reads: CASTLETQYF. Written as DNA, the CDR3 is TGTGCCAGCACTCTAGAGACCCAGTACTTC.